This T cell receptor beta chain stems from a study of blood T cell repertoires in COVID-19. Background on the study: PBMCs, B-cell-depleted T cells, or T cells were the source of the cDNA or gDNA that made up the material.

Assay: immunoSEQ multiplex PCR; the TCRdb copy retains only in-frame clones and omits some. There are about 470,000 clones in the sample; approximately 86% occur only once, and under 0.75% lies in the top ten. Cohort 3 donors counted as recovered after two negative PCRs, clearance, or resolved symptoms. Germline trimming cut 5 bases from V and 1 base from J; bases unmatched to any gene: 9. CDR3 length equals 16 residues. Germline lookup yields CDR1 LNHDA and CDR2 SQIVND (reference sequence). This clone was recorded once. J is TRBJ1-1 and V is TRBV19, with 8 positions matching TRBD1. Sequenced input: PBMCs or T cells enriched from blood (not recorded which). The receptor comes from a woman aged 18-29 years who had recovered from COVID-19. The CDR3 sequence: CASSARPQGGNTEAFF. CDR3 sequence (DNA): TGTGCCAGTAGTGCCCGCCCACAGGGGGGGAACACTGAAGCTTTCTTT.